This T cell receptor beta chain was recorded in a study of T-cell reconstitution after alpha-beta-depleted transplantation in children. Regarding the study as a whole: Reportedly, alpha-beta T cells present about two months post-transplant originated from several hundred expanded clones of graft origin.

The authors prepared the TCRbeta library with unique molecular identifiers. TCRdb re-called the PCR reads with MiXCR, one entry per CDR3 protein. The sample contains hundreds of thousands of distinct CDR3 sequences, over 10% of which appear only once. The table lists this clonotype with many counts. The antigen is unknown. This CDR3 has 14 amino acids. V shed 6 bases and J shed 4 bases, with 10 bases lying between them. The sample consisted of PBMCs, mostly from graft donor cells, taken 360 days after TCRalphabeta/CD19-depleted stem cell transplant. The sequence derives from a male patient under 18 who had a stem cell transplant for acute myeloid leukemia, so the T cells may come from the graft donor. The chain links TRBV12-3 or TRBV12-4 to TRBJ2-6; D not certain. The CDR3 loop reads CASRPPRGANVLTF. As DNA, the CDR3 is TGTGCCAGCAGGCCCCCTAGGGGGGCCAACGTCCTGACTTTC.